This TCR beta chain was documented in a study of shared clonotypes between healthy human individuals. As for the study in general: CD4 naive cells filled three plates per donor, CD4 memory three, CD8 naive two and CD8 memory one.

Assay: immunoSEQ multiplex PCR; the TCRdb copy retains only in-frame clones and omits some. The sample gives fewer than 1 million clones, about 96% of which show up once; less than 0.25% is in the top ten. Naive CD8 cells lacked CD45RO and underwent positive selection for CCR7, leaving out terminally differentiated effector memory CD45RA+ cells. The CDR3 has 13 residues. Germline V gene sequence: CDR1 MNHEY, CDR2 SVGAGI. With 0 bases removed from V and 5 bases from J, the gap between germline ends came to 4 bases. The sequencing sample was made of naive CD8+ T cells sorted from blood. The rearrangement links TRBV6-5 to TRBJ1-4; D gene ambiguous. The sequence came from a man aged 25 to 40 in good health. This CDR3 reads CASSYSLNEKLFF. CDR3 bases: TGTGCCAGCAGTTACTCCCTAAATGAAAAACTGTTTTTT.